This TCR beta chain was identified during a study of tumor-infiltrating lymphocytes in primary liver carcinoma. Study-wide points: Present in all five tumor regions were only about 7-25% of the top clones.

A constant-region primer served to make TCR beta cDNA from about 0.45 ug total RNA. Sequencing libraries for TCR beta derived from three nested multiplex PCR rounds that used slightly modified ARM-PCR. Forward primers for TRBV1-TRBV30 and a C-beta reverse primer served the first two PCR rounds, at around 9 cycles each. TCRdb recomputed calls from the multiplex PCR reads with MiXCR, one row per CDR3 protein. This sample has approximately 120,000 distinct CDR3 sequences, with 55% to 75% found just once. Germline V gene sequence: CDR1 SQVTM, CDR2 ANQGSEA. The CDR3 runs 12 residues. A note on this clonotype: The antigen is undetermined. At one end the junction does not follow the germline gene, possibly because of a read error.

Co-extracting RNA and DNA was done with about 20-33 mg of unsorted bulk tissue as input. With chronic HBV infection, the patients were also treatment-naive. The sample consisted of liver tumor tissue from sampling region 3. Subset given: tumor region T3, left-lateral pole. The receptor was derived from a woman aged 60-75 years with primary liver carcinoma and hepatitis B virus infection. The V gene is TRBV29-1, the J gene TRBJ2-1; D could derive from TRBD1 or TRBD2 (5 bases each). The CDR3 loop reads CGVGDVPNEQFF. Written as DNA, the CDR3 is TGCGGCGTGGGGGACGTTCCAAATGAGCAGTTCTTC.